What follows are 20 T cell receptor beta chains derived from one specimen sequenced in a study of T cell responses to AZD1222 COVID-19 vaccine. Measured with immunoSEQ multiplex PCR; TCRdb has only the in-frame clones, and not every one. The repertoire holds under 170,000 clones, with around 95% as singletons. Sequencing was performed on peripheral blood, taken on day 0 of AZD1222 vaccination. The receptors derive from an adult in good health.

The rearrangement links TRBV15 to TRBJ1-4; TRBD1 aligns across 8 bases. The V gene's germline CDR1 is LNHNV and CDR2 YYDKDF (reference sequence). The V gene end was trimmed by 5 bases and the J gene end by 7 bases; junction bases not matched to a gene: 6. There are 14 residues in the CDR3. This CDR3 is CATSRNTGGEKLFF. CDR3 coding DNA: TGTGCCACCAGCCGAAACACAGGGGGTGAAAAACTGTTTTTT.

A remark on this clone: This sample includes further DNA sequences coding for the same CDR3. V gene TRBV12-3 or TRBV12-4 combines with J gene TRBJ1-1; D call uncertain. This CDR3 spans 13 amino acids. With 3 bases removed from V and 1 base from J, the gap between germline ends came to 6 bases. The CDR3 nucleotides read TGTGCCAGCAGTTTCGAGGGGAACACTGAAGCTTTCTTT. Amino acids: CASSFEGNTEAFF.

The rearrangement links TRBV4-1 to TRBJ2-3, with 13 nucleotides matching TRBD2. The V segment lost 5 bases and the J segment 6 bases; nucleotides outside the gene matches: 17. This CDR3 has 19 residues. CDR1 MGHRA and CDR2 YSYEKL come from the germline V gene. CDR3 amino acids: CASSEALATSGGAWDTQYF. The CDR3, as DNA: TGCGCCAGCAGCGAAGCCCTAGCAACTAGCGGGGGGGCCTGGGATACGCAGTATTTT.

The chain joins TRBV9 to TRBJ2-2; D perhaps matches TRBD2 (5 bases). CDR1 is SGDLS and CDR2 is YYNGEE in the germline V gene. The V end was cut by 5 bases, the J end by 0 bases, with 11 bases between. The CDR3 extends over 15 amino acids. The CDR3, as DNA: TGTGCCAGCAGTCTACTAGAACCGAACACCGGGGAGCTGTTTTTT. Translation gives CASSLLEPNTGELFF.

The chain joins TRBV21-1 to TRBJ1-2. TRBV21-1 is shown as a pseudogene. The length of the CDR3 is 14 residues. CDR3 coding DNA: TGTGCCAGCAGTCAAAGACGGGGAGTGGGGGGCTACACCTTC. It translates to CASSQRRGVGGYTF.

About this clone: At the DNA level, this CDR3 is encoded by other sequences in the same sample as well. The rearrangement links TRBV12-3 or TRBV12-4 to TRBJ2-2, with TRBD1 as a possible D gene (5 bases). The CDR3 contains 13 residues. Trimming cost V 3 bases and J 4 bases, with 6 bases left between them. The CDR3 loop reads CASSFQGTGELFF. CDR3 in DNA: TGTGCCAGCAGTTTTCAGGGCACCGGGGAGCTGTTTTTT.

This chain uses TRBV5-1 with TRBJ1-3, with D hard to call. This CDR3 is built from 15 residues. The V gene's germline CDR1 is SGHRS and CDR2 YFSETQ. The V end was cut by 0 bases, the J end by 0 bases, with 7 bases between. The CDR3: CASSLGGSSGNTIYF. CDR3 bases: TGCGCCAGCAGCTTGGGTGGGAGCTCTGGAAACACCATATATTTT.

The chain employs TRBV28 and TRBJ1-3; D might be TRBD1 (6 bases). Germline CDR1 and CDR2: MDHEN and SYDVKM. Trimming stripped 2 bases from V and 4 bases from J, with 9 bases between. There are 14 residues in the CDR3. CDR3 sequence: CASSLTGLGNTIYF. CDR3 nucleotides: TGTGCCAGCAGTTTAACAGGGTTAGGAAACACCATATATTTT.

The V and J genes are TRBV5-1 and TRBJ1-2; 8 bases match TRBD1. Germline V CDR1 and CDR2: SGHRS, YFSETQ. CDR3 length equals 17 residues. Trimming removed 0 bases from V and 0 bases from J; junction bases left unmatched: 7. CDR3 DNA sequence: TGCGCCAGCAGCTTGGAGACAGGGGCCACTGCTAACTATGGCTACACCTTC. Residues: CASSLETGATANYGYTF.

The J gene is TRBJ2-2, the V gene TRBV7-2; D is ambiguous. This CDR3 spans 12 amino acids. The V gene's germline CDR1 is SGHTA and CDR2 FQGNSA. With 3 bases removed from V and 2 bases from J, the gap between germline ends came to 1 base. The CDR3 sequence: CASSFNTGELFF. The CDR3 DNA follows: TGTGCCAGCAGCTTCAACACCGGGGAGCTGTTTTTT.

This rearrangement joins TRBV4-3 to TRBJ2-1, with 9 positions matching TRBD2. This CDR3 spans 17 amino acids. Germline CDR1 is LGHNA and CDR2 is YSLEER. V lost 0 bases to trimming and J lost 2 bases; unmatched junction nucleotides: 5. The CDR3 DNA sequence: TGCGCCAGCAGCCAAGACGTGGAGCGGGGGGCCTACAATGAGCAGTTCTTC. It encodes CASSQDVERGAYNEQFF.

The V call is TRBV19, the J call TRBJ1-2; 9 bases are shared with TRBD1. The CDR3 contains 14 residues. CDR1 is LNHDA, CDR2 SQIVND, per germline (reference sequence). The V segment lost 6 bases and the J segment 8 bases; nucleotides outside the gene matches: 10. CDR3 nucleotides: TGTGCCAGTAGACCCGGGACAGGGACCTCGGGCTACACCTTC. Residues: CASRPGTGTSGYTF.

The chain uses TRBV2 and TRBJ1-5; TRBD1 matches at 10 bases. Trimming at V came to 6 bases and at J to 3 bases, leaving 5 bases not matched to a gene. The germline CDR1 and CDR2 sequences are SNHLY and FYNNEI. The CDR3 sequence is 15 residues long. The CDR3 region has the DNA TGTGCCAGCAGACGGGACAGGGGATCCAATCAGCCCCAGCATTTT. This codes for CASRRDRGSNQPQHF.

The chain uses TRBV7-6 and TRBJ2-3; 10 bases fit TRBD1. Germline assignment: CDR1 SGHVS and CDR2 FNYEAQ. There are 17 residues in the CDR3. Trimming removed 4 bases from V and 6 bases from J; junction bases left unmatched: 13. The CDR3 DNA reads as TGTGCCAGCAGCTCCCGGACAGGGGGAACGATTTCGGATACGCAGTATTTT. It codes for CASSSRTGGTISDTQYF.

The rearrangement uses TRBV10-2 and TRBJ1-1, with D unresolved. Trimming pared 3 bases from V and 4 bases from J, leaving 6 bases between. The CDR3 has 12 residues. The V gene's germline CDR1 is WSHSY and CDR2 SAAADI. CDR3: CASSDRATEAFF. The CDR3 bases are TGCGCCAGCAGTGATCGGGCCACTGAAGCTTTCTTT.

This clone has a single count. V usage is TRBV6-2 or TRBV6-3 and J usage is TRBJ2-1, with TRBD2 as a possible D gene (5 bases). This CDR3 is built from 15 residues. Germline assignment: CDR1 MNHEY and CDR2 SVGEGT. V was pared by 5 bases and J by 7 bases, with 18 bases between. The CDR3: CASSPGRRSANEQFF. The CDR3 nucleotides read TGTGCCAGCAGTCCAGGACGGAGGTCGGCTAATGAGCAGTTCTTC.

The V call is TRBV9, the J call TRBJ1-3, with TRBD1 as a possible D gene (6 bases). This CDR3 has 17 residues. V was shortened by 5 bases and J by 0 bases, with 18 bases between the two germline ends. The germline gives CDR1 SGDLS, CDR2 YYNGEE. CDR3 region: CASRPPTGNSSGNTIYF. The CDR3 coding sequence is TGTGCCAGCAGACCTCCAACAGGGAATAGCTCTGGAAACACCATATATTTT.

This clone was counted only a few times. The chain is built from TRBV6-5 and TRBJ2-7, with 7 bases that match TRBD1. Per germline, CDR1 MNHEY and CDR2 SVGAGI. This CDR3 is built from 13 residues. V dropped 6 bases and J dropped 3; count of bases not matched to a gene: 5. The CDR3 sequence: CASSRDRNYEQYV. CDR3 nucleotide sequence: TGTGCCAGCAGCCGGGACAGAAACTACGAGCAGTACGTC.

The chain carries TRBV2 and TRBJ2-1; D is undetermined. CDR3 length equals 11 residues. Germline V gene lookup returns CDR1 SNHLY and CDR2 FYNNEI. The V end lost 7 bases, the J end lost 10 bases, and 11 bases lay between the germline ends. The CDR3 loop is CASKLLREQFF. In DNA, the CDR3 is TGTGCCAGCAAGTTGTTGCGAGAGCAGTTCTTC.

This chain joins TRBV4-1 and TRBJ2-7; 9 nucleotides align to TRBD1. Losses at the gene ends were 4 bases for V and 1 base for J; bases not matched to a gene: 5. The CDR3 totals 15 residues. In germline, CDR1 is MGHRA, CDR2 YSYEKL. CDR3 in amino acids: CASSPGQGPSYEQYV. The CDR3, as DNA: TGCGCCAGCAGCCCGGGACAGGGCCCTTCCTACGAGCAGTACGTC.